This TCR beta chain stems from a study of control samples from healthy donors and cancer patients. Germline values: CDR1 WNHNN, CDR2 SYGVQD (reference sequence). The CDR3 runs to 13 residues. Trimming took 6 bases from V and 7 from J, leaving 15 bases between them. Assay: immunoSEQ multiplex PCR; the TCRdb copy retains only in-frame clones and omits some. The sample records around 45,000 clones, more than 65% being singletons. The chain employs TRBV10-1 and TRBJ2-5; D unresolved. The specimen sequenced was formalin-fixed, paraffin-embedded tissue. The TCR sequence derives from a male donor with melanoma. DNA for the CDR3: TGCGCCAGCAGAGCGACCACCTTGTGGACCCAGTACTTC. It codes for CASRATTLWTQYF.